Described below is a single TCR beta chain sequence and its context. This clonotype occurred many times. Which antigen it targets is not known. No per-base quality is available; no much larger clone lies one base away. The data stem from a study of T-cell reconstitution after alpha-beta-depleted transplantation in children (dated by TCRdb to 2016 to 2018). As for the study more broadly: The study quantitatively tracked T-cell immune reconstitution after TCRalphabeta/CD19-depleted allogeneic hematopoietic cell transplantation in children using TCR repertoire profiling.

The germline V gene specifies MDHEN as CDR1 and SYDVKM as CDR2. The cysteine opens and the phenylalanine closes a CDR3 of 15 amino acids. Only the CDR3 part of the read is kept: 45 bases, read in frame from the first base. V has 2 bases trimmed and J has 10 bases trimmed; junction bases matching no gene number 5. What this sample's treatment or condition label stands for: allogeneic hematopoietic cell transplantation with graft depleted of TCRalphabeta T cells and CD19 B cells. Transplant recipients were children who received TCRalphabeta/CD19-depleted allogeneic hematopoietic cell grafts. The library came from PCR. The reads were generated on an Illumina HiSeq 2500. To normalize quantification of the TCRbeta repertoire, the TCR libraries were built with molecular barcoding that relied on unique molecular identifiers. The public sequencing data were trimmed at Q25 with fastp and processed into clonotypes with MiXCR by TCRdb, which kept only in-frame beta chains. One record per CDR3 amino acid sequence lists the most common genes and DNA. Recorded for this sample are about 200,000 distinct CDR3 sequences; 5.5% to 7% of them occurred a single time. Of the sample, around 5% is held by the ten largest clones.

Findings and caveats that apply to the study as a whole: Over subsequent months, a decline in hyperexpanded clone frequencies was noted, and after one year, T-cell counts and TCRbeta diversity were mostly ascribed to newly produced T cells. The apparently early alphabetaT-cell count recovery about two months after transplant was reportedly dependent on only several hundred rapidly expanded clones derived from non-depleted graft cells. In some patients, high TCRbeta diversity at day 60 was attributed to recipient T cells and intrathymic progenitors that had survived conditioning.

The TCR sequence derives from a boy younger than 10 with acute lymphoblastic leukemia, due to receive a stem cell transplant. Source: PBMCs, taken before TCRalphabeta/CD19-depleted stem cell transplant. The chain couples TRBV28 to TRBJ1-6; the central 10 bases match TRBD1. The bases are TGTGCCAGCAGTTTAGGGACAGGGGTTGGGTCACCCCTCCACTTT. This translates into CASSLGTGVGSPLHF. With all but the CDR3 taken from the reference TRBV28 and TRBJ1-6 genes, the full variable domain is: DVKVTQSSRYLVKRTGEKVFLECVQDMDHENMFWYRQDPGLGLRLIYFSYDVKMKEKGDIPEGYSVSREKKERFSLILESASTNQTSMYLCASSLGTGVGSPLHFGNGTRLTVT.